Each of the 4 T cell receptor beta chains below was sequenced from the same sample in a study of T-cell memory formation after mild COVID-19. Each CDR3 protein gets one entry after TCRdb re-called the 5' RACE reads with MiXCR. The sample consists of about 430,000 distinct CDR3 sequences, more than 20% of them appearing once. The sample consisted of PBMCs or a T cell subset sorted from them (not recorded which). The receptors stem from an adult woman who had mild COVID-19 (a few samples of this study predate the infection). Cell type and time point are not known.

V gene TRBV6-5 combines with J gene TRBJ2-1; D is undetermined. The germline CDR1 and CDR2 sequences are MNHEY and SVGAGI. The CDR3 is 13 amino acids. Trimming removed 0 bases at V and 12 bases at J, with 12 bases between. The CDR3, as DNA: TGTGCCAGCAGTTACTCGAGTTTGGGGATGCAGTTCTTC. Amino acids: CASSYSSLGMQFF.

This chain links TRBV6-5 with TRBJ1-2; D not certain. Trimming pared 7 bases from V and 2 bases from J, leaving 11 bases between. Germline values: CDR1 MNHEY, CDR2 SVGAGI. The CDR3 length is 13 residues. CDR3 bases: TGTGCCAGCAAGTCGGACGACAACTATGGCTACACCTTC. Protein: CASKSDDNYGYTF.

CDR3 sequence: CASSERSGAEAFF. In nucleotides, the CDR3 is TGTGCCAGCAGCGAACGTTCAGGGGCTGAAGCTTTCTTT. The gene calls are TRBV9 and TRBJ1-1; D perhaps matches TRBD1 (6 bases). The CDR3 has 13 residues. The germline CDR1 and CDR2 sequences are SGDLS and YYNGEE. Trimming shortened V by 3 bases and J by 6 bases, and 12 bases separated the two germline ends.

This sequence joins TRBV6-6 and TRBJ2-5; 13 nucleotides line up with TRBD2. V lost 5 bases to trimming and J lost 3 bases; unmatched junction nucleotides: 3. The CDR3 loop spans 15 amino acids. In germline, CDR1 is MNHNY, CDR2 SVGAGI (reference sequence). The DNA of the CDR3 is TGTGCCAGCAGTAAAGGGACTAGCGGGAAAGAGACCCAGTACTTC. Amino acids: CASSKGTSGKETQYF.